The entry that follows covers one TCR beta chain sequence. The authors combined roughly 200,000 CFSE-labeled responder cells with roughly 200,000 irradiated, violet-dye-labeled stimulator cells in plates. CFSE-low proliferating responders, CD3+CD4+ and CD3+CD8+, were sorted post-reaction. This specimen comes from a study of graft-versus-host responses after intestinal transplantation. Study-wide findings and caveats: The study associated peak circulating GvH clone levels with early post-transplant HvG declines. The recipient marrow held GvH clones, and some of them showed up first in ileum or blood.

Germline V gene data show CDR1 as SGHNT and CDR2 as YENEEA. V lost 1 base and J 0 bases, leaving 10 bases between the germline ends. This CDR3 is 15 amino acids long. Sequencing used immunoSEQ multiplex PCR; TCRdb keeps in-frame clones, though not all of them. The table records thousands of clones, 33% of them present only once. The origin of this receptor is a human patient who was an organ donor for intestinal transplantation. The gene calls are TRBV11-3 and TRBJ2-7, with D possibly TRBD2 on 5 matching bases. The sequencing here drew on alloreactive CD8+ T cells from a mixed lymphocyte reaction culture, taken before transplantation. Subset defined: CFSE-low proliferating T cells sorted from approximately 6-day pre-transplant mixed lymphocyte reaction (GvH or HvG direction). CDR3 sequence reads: CASSLVMGSSYEQYF. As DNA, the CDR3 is TGTGCCAGCAGCTTAGTCATGGGGAGCTCCTACGAGCAGTACTTC.